This is a list of T cell receptor beta chains from one sample in a study of T-cell memory formation after mild COVID-19. In TCRdb, the 5' RACE reads were re-called with MiXCR into one record per CDR3 protein. The data contain 350,000 to 450,000 distinct CDR3 sequences, around 30% of them singletons. Sequences were obtained from PBMCs or a T cell subset sorted from them (not recorded which). Receptor source: an adult woman who had mild COVID-19 (a few samples of this study predate the infection). Cell type and time point are not known. CDR3s include the opening cysteine and the closing phenylalanine or tryptophan. Fields, in order: CDR3 length, J gene, D gene, clone size, V gene, CDR3 protein, CDR3 DNA. The D gene is left open where the match is weak. Clone size appears in some rows only: once, few, many, or a class for an expanded clone.

15	TRBJ1-1	TRBD1	many	TRBV12-3/TRBV12-4	CASSLGTGWSTEAFF	TGTGCCAGCAGTTTAGGGACAGGGTGGTCCACTGAAGCTTTCTTT
12	TRBJ1-2	-	-	TRBV6-5	CASSGGPWGYTF	TGTGCCAGCTCTGGGGGCCCGTGGGGCTACACCTTC
15	TRBJ2-7	-	-	TRBV11-3	CASSLGPVRDHEQYF	TGTGCCAGCAGCTTGGGTCCGGTAAGGGACCACGAGCAGTACTTC
18	TRBJ1-3	-	once	TRBV4-2	CASSQEGLAHSFGNTIYF	TGTGCCAGCAGCCAAGAAGGCCTTGCCCATAGCTTTGGAAACACCATATATTTT
16	TRBJ1-1	-	-	TRBV21-1	CASSTSLGTPNTEAFF	TGTGCCAGCAGCACCAGTTTAGGAACTCCGAACACTGAAGCTTTCTTT
15	TRBJ2-1	-	-	TRBV27	CASSLGSSTYNEQFF	TGTGCCAGCAGTTTGGGAAGTAGCACCTACAATGAGCAGTTCTTC
15	TRBJ2-1	TRBD2	-	TRBV5-6	CASSGGRASYNEQFF	TGTGCCAGCAGCGGCGGGAGGGCCTCCTACAATGAGCAGTTCTTC
14	TRBJ1-2	-	-	TRBV21-1	CASSTTDRIYGYTF	TGTGCCAGCAGCACGACGGACAGGATCTATGGCTACACCTTC
14	TRBJ2-1	-	-	TRBV14	CASSQVGSYNEQFF	TGTGCCAGCAGCCAAGTCGGCTCCTACAATGAGCAGTTCTTC
15	TRBJ1-5	-	-	TRBV7-2	CATSRDLYSNQPQHF	TGTGCCACCTCCAGGGATTTATATAGCAATCAGCCCCAGCATTTT
14	TRBJ2-3	-	few	TRBV15	CATSRVGEGDTQYF	TGTGCCACCAGCAGAGTGGGTGAGGGAGATACGCAGTATTTT
17	TRBJ2-3	-	-	TRBV7-9	CALGGQGPNYSTDTQYF	TGTGCCCTGGGAGGGCAGGGGCCGAACTACAGCACAGATACGCAGTATTTT
10	TRBJ2-5	TRBD1	-	TRBV27	CASPGGTQYF	TGTGCCAGCCCAGGGGGGACCCAGTACTTC
19	TRBJ2-1	TRBD2	many	TRBV7-9	CASSHLETGLAGGAGEQFF	TGTGCCAGCAGCCATTTAGAGACGGGACTAGCGGGGGGAGCTGGTGAGCAGTTCTTC
16	TRBJ2-1	-	-	TRBV7-3	CASSLNAARSPREQFF	TGTGCCAGCAGCTTAAATGCAGCCCGTTCCCCCCGTGAGCAGTTCTTC
14	TRBJ1-5	-	-	TRBV20-1	CSARPDGFNQPQHF	TGCAGTGCTAGACCCGACGGTTTCAATCAGCCCCAGCATTTT
12	TRBJ1-1	TRBD1	-	TRBV30	CAWRTGGTEAFF	TGTGCCTGGAGAACAGGGGGGACTGAAGCTTTCTTT
14	TRBJ1-2	TRBD1	few	TRBV11-2	CASSFLGQIYGYTF	TGTGCCAGCAGCTTTTTGGGACAGATATATGGCTACACCTTC
14	TRBJ2-7	TRBD1	few	TRBV6-5	CASRYTDRGREQYF	TGTGCCAGCAGGTACACCGACAGGGGGCGAGAGCAGTACTTC
14	TRBJ2-3	-	few	TRBV12-3/TRBV12-4	CASTQWWDTDTQYF	TGTGCCAGCACCCAATGGTGGGATACAGATACGCAGTATTTT
12	TRBJ2-1	-	few	TRBV10-3	CAIRTRGNEQFF	TGTGCCATCCGCACCCGGGGCAATGAGCAGTTCTTC
12	TRBJ2-3	TRBD2	-	TRBV20-1	CSAVAGPDTQYF	TGCAGTGCCGTAGCGGGCCCAGATACGCAGTATTTT
15	TRBJ1-2	-	-	TRBV25-1	CASSREVQPSGGYTF	TGTGCCAGCAGTCGAGAGGTCCAACCGTCGGGGGGCTACACCTTC
13	TRBJ2-7	TRBD2	few	TRBV20-1	CSARTSGTYEQYF	TGCAGTGCCCGAACTAGCGGGACCTACGAGCAGTACTTC
13	TRBJ2-7	-	many	TRBV5-5	CASSFFTEGEQYF	TGTGCCAGCAGCTTCTTTACGGAGGGCGAGCAGTACTTC
14	TRBJ2-7	-	few	TRBV7-6	CASSLGPGEYEQYF	TGTGCCAGCAGCTTAGGCCCAGGGGAGTACGAGCAGTACTTC
12	TRBJ1-1	-	few	TRBV5-1	CASGSLNTEAFF	TGCGCCAGCGGATCATTGAACACTGAAGCTTTCTTT
16	TRBJ1-1	-	few	TRBV4-1	CASSQGPLTANTEAFF	TGCGCCAGCAGCCAAGGACCGCTCACGGCGAACACTGAAGCTTTCTTT
14	TRBJ2-1	TRBD2	few	TRBV5-1	CASCLAGVEDEQFF	TGCGCCAGTTGTCTGGCGGGAGTAGAAGATGAGCAGTTCTTC
20	TRBJ1-4	-	-	TRBV4-3	CASSQERADRFQATNEKLFF	TGCGCCAGCAGCCAAGAGAGGGCGGACAGATTTCAAGCAACTAATGAAAAACTGTTTTTT
15	TRBJ2-1	TRBD2	-	TRBV12-3/TRBV12-4	CASSRGGARWDEQFF	TGTGCCAGCAGCCGCGGGGGGGCCAGGTGGGATGAGCAGTTCTTC
18	TRBJ1-5	-	-	TRBV11-1	CASSLFHLWRDSNQPQHF	TGTGCCAGCAGCTTATTCCATCTATGGAGGGATAGCAATCAGCCCCAGCATTTT
11	TRBJ2-1	-	-	TRBV20-1	CSARGLSEQFF	TGCAGTGCTAGAGGTTTGAGTGAGCAGTTCTTC
14	TRBJ1-2	TRBD1	-	TRBV5-4	CASSPGQEFYGYTF	TGTGCCAGCAGCCCGGGACAGGAGTTCTATGGCTACACCTTC
16	TRBJ2-7	-	few	TRBV4-2	CASSQDLALVAYEQYF	TGTGCCAGCAGCCAAGATCTAGCACTAGTCGCGTACGAGCAGTACTTC
16	TRBJ1-1	-	few	TRBV29-1	CSVEPVTGGAITEAFF	TGCAGCGTAGAACCTGTGACAGGCGGCGCGATCACTGAAGCTTTCTTT
15	TRBJ2-1	-	-	TRBV5-1	CASSLVGEMGNEQFF	TGCGCCAGCAGCTTGGTGGGGGAGATGGGCAATGAGCAGTTCTTC
13	TRBJ1-4	TRBD1	-	TRBV29-1	CSALTGTDEKLFF	TGCAGCGCCTTGACAGGGACGGATGAAAAACTGTTTTTT
15	TRBJ1-3	-	-	TRBV20-1	CSAILDRGSGNTIYF	TGCAGTGCTATACTGGACCGCGGCTCTGGAAACACCATATATTTT
12	TRBJ1-1	-	-	TRBV10-3	CAISESRAEAFF	TGTGCCATCAGTGAGTCGAGGGCTGAAGCTTTCTTT
11	TRBJ2-3	-	-	TRBV7-3	CASSSKDTQYF	TGTGCCAGCAGCTCAAAAGATACGCAGTATTTT
13	TRBJ2-1	-	-	TRBV14	CASSQDIRGEQFF	TGTGCCAGCAGCCAAGATATACGGGGTGAGCAGTTCTTC
15	TRBJ2-1	-	-	TRBV5-1	CASSLGGVTYNEQFF	TGCGCCAGCAGCTTGGGCGGGGTAACCTACAATGAGCAGTTCTTC